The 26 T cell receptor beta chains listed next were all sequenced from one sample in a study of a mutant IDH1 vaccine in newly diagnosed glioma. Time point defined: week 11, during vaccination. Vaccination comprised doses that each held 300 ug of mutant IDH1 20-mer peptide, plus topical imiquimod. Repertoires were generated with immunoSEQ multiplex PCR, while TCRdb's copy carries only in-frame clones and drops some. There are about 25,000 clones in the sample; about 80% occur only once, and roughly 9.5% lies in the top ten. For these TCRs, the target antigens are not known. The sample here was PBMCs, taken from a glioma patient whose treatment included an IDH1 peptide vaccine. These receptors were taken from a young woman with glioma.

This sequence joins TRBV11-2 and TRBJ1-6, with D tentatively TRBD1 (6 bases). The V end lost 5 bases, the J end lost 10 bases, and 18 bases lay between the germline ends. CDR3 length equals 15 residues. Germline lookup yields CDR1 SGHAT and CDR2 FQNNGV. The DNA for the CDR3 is TGTGCCAGCAGCGATCTACAGGGAGATAGGTCACCCCTCCACTTT. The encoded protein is CASSDLQGDRSPLHF.

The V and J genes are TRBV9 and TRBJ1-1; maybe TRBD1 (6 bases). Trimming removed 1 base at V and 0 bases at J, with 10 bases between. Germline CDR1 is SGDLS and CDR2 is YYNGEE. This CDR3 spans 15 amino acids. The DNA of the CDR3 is TGTGCCAGCAGCGTATCAGGGGCCGTGAACACTGAAGCTTTCTTT. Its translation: CASSVSGAVNTEAFF.

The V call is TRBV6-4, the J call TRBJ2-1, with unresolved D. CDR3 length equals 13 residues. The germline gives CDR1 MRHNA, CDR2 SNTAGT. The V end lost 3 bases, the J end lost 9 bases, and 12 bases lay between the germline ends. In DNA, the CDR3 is TGTGCCAGCAGTGAACGGGCAGTGGGTGAGCAGTTCTTC. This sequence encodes CASSERAVGEQFF.

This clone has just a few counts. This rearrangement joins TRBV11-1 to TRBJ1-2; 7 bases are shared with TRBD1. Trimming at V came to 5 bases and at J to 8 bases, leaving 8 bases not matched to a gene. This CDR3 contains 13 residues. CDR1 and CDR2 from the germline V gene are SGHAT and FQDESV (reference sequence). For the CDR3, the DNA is TGTGCCAGCAGCCAGACAGGGACCTGGGGCTACACCTTC. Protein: CASSQTGTWGYTF.

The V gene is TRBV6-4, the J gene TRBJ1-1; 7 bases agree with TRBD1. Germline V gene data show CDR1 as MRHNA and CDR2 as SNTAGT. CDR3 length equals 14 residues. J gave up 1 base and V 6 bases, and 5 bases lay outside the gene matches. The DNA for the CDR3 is TGTGCCAGCAGCCCGGGACAGCAGAACACTGAAGCTTTCTTT. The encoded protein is CASSPGQQNTEAFF.

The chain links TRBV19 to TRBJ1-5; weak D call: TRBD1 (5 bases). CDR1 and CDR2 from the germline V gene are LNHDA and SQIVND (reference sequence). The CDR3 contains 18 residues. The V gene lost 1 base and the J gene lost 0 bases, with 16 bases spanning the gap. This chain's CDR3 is CASSIGPGFGGSNQPQHF. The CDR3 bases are TGTGCCAGTAGTATAGGGCCAGGGTTTGGAGGTAGCAATCAGCCCCAGCATTTT.

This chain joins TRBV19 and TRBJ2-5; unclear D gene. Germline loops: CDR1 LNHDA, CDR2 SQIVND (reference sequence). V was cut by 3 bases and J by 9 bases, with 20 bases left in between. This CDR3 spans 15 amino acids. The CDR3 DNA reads TGTGCCAGTAGTATCCATCCCACGGGCACCCCGGCCCAGTACTTC. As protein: CASSIHPTGTPAQYF. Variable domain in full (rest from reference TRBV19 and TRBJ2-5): DGGITQSPKYLFRKEGQNVTLSCEQNLNHDAMYWYRQDPGQGLRLIYYSQIVNDFQKGDIAEGYSVSREKKESFPLTVTSAQKNPTAFYLCASSIHPTGTPAQYFGPGTRLLVL.

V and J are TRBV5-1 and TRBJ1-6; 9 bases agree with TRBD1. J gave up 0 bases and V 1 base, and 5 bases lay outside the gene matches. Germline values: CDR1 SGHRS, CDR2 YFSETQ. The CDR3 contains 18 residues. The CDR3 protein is CASSLSGQGSSYNSPLHF. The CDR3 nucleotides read TGCGCCAGCAGCTTGTCCGGACAGGGGAGCTCCTATAATTCACCCCTCCACTTT.

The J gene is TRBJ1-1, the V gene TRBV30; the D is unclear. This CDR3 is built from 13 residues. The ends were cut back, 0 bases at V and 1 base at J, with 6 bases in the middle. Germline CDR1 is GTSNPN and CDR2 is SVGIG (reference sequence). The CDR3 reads CAWSVPGNTEAFF. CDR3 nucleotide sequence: TGTGCCTGGAGTGTGCCAGGGAACACTGAAGCTTTCTTT.

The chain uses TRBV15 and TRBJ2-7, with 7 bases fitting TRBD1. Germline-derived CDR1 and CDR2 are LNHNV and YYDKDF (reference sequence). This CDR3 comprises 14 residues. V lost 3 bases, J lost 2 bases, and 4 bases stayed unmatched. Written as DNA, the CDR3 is TGTGCCACCAGCAGTGGGGGACAGACCTACGAGCAGTACTTC. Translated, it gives CATSSGGQTYEQYF.

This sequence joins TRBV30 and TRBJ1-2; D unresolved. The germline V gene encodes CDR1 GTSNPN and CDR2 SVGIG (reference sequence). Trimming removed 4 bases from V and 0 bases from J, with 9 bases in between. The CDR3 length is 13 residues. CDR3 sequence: CAWKGISNYGYTF. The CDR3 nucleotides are TGTGCCTGGAAAGGCATTTCTAACTATGGCTACACCTTC.

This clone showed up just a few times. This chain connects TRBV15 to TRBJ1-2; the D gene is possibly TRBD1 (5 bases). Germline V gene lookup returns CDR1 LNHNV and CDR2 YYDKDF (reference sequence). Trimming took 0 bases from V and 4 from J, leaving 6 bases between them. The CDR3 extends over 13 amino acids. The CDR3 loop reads CATSRDQGYGYTF. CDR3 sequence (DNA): TGTGCCACCAGCAGAGATCAGGGCTATGGCTACACCTTC.

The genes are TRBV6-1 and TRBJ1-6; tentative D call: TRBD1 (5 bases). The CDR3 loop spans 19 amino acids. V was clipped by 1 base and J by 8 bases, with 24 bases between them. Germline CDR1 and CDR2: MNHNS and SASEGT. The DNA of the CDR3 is TGTGCCAGCAGTGAAGTTCGATCTTCGGGGGTCGGAGCGGATTCACCCCTCCACTTT. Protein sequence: CASSEVRSSGVGADSPLHF.

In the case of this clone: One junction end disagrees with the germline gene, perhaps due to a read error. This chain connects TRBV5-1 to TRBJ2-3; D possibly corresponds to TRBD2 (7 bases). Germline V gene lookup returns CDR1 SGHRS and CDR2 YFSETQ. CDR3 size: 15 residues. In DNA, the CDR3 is TGCGCCAGCAGAGGGGGGGCTAGCGACAGTGATACGCAGTACTTT. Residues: CASRGGASDSDTQYF.

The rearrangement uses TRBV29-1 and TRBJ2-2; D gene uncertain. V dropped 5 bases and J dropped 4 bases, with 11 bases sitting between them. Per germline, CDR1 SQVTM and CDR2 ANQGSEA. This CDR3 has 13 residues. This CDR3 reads CSVRPMGTGELFF. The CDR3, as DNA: TGCAGCGTTAGGCCTATGGGCACCGGGGAGCTGTTTTTT.

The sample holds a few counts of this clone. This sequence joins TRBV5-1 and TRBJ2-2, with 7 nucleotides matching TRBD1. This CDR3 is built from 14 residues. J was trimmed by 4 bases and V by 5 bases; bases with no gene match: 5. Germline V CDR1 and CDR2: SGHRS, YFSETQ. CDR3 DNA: TGCGCCAGCAGTAGGGACAGTTCCACCGGGGAGCTGTTTTTT. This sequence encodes CASSRDSSTGELFF.

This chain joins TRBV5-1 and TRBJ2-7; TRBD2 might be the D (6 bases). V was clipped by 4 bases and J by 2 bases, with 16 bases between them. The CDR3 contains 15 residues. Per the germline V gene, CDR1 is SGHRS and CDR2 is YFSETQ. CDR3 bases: TGCGCCAGCAGCCTTGTCCTAGCGAACGCCTACGAGCAGTACTTC. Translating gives CASSLVLANAYEQYF.

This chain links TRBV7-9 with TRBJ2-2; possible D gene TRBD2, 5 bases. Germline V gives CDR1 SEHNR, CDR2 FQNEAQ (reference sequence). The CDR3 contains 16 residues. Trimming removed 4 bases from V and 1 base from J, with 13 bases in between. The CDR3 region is CASSSGLDRNTGELFF. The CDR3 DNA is TGTGCCAGCAGCTCCGGACTTGACCGGAACACCGGGGAGCTGTTTTTT.

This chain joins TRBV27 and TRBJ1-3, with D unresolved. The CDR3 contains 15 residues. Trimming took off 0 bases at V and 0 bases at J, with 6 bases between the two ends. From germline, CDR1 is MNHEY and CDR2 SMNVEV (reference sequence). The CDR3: CASSLSALSGNTIYF. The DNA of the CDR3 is TGTGCCAGCAGTTTATCGGCCCTCTCTGGAAACACCATATATTTT.

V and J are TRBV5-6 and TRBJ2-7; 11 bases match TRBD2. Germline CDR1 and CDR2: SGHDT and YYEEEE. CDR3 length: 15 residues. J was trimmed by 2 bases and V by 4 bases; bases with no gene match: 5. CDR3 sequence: CASSPLAGATYEQYF. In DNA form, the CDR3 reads TGTGCCAGCAGCCCACTAGCGGGGGCCACCTACGAGCAGTACTTC.

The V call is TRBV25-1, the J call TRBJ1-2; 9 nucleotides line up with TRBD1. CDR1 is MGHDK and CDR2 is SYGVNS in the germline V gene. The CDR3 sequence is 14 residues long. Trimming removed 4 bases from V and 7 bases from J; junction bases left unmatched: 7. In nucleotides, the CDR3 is TGTGCCAGCAGTGCCGGGACAGGGTTGCGTGGCTACACCTTC. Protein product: CASSAGTGLRGYTF.

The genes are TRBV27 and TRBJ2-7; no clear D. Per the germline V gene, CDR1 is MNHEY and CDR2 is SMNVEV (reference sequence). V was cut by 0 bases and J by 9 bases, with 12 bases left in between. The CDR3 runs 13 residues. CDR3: CASSLSGPLGQYF. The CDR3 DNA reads TGTGCCAGCAGTTTATCCGGGCCTCTCGGGCAGTACTTC.

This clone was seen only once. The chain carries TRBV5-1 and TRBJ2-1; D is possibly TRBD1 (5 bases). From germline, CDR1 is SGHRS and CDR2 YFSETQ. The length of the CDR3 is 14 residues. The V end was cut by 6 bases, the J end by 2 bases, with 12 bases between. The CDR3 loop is CASKPQGTYNEQFF. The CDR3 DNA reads TGCGCCAGCAAGCCCCAGGGTACCTACAATGAGCAGTTCTTC.

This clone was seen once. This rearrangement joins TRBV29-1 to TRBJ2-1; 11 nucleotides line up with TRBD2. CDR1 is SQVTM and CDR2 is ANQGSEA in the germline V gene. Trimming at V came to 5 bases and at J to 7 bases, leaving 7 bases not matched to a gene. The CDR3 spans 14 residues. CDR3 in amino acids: CSVYTSGRFNEQFF. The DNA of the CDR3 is TGCAGCGTTTACACTAGCGGGAGATTTAATGAGCAGTTCTTC.

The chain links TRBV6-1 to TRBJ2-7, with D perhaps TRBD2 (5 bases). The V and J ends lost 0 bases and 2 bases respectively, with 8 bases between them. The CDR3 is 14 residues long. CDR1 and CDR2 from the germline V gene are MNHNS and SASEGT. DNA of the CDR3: TGTGCCAGCAGTGAAGCGGGAGTTGCCTACGAGCAGTACTTC. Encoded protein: CASSEAGVAYEQYF.

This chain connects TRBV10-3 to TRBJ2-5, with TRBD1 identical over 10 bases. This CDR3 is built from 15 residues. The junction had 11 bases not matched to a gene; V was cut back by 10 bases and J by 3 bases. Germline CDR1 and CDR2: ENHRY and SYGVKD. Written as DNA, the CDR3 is TGTGCCACTTTGCCCCCGGGGACAGGGGAAGAGACCCAGTACTTC. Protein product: CATLPPGTGEETQYF.